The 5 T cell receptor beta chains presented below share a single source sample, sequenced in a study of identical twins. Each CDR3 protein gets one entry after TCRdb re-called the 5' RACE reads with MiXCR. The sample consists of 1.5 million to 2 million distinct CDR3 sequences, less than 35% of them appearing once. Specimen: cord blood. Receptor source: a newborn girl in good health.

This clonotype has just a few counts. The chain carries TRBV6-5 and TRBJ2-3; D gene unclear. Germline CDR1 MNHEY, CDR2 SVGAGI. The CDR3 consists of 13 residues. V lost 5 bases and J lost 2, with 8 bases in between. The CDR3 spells CASSGVATDTQYF. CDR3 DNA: TGTGCCAGCAGTGGGGTAGCCACAGATACGCAGTATTTT.

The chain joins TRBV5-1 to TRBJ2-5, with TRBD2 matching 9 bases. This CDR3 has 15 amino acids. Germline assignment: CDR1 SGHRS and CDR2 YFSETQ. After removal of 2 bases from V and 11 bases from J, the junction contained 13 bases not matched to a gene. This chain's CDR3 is CASSFWREGNSEQYF. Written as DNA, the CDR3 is TGCGCCAGCAGCTTTTGGCGGGAGGGTAACAGTGAGCAGTACTTC.

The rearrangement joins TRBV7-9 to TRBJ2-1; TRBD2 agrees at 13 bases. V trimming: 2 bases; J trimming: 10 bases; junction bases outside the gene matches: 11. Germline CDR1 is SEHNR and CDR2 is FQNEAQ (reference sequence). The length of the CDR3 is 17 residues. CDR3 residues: CASSLWVGLAGDSEQFF. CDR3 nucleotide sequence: TGTGCCAGCAGCTTATGGGTAGGACTAGCGGGAGATAGCGAGCAGTTCTTC.

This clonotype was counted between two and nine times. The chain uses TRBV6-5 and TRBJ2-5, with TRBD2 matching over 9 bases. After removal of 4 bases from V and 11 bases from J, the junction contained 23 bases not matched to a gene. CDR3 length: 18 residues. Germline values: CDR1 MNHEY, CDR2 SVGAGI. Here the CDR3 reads CASSSIKNDYSGGREQYF. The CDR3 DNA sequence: TGTGCCAGCAGTTCCATCAAAAACGACTATAGCGGGGGAAGGGAGCAGTACTTC.

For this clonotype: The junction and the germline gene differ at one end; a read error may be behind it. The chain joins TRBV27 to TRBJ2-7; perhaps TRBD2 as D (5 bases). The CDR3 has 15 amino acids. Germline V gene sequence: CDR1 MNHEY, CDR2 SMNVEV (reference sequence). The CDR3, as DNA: TGTGCCAGTAGTTTACTCTCCGGGATCCCCTACGAGCAGTACTTC. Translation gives CASSLLSGIPYEQYF.